The T cell receptor (beta chain) under discussion was sequenced for a study of blood T cell repertoires in COVID-19. Study overall: In each case, the material was cDNA or gDNA derived from T cells, B-cell-depleted T cells, or PBMCs.

As originally analysed: Amplified reference gene primers provided the basis for estimating nucleated cell counts. Assay used: immunoSEQ multiplex PCR; TCRdb lists only in-frame clones, some missing. V, J and clone size are taken as reported in that table, and D and trimming were inferred from the DNA itself. The sample lists approximately 100,000 clones; about nine tenths were seen once. J lost 3 bases, V lost 3 bases, and 5 bases had no gene match. The V gene's germline CDR1 is SGHRS and CDR2 YFSETQ. This CDR3 region has 16 residues. Sequencing was performed on peripheral blood. The TCR originated in a man in his fifties or sixties with acute or convalescent COVID-19. The V gene is TRBV5-1, the J gene TRBJ2-7; TRBD2 matches at 14 bases. DNA for the CDR3: TGCGCCAGCAGCTCGCCCGGGACTAGCGGGAGCTACGAGCAGTACTTC. As protein: CASSSPGTSGSYEQYF.